This TCR beta chain was obtained from a study of cytomegalovirus exposure and HLA in healthy donors. Study-wide results and caveats: The Asian-associated ancestry cluster reportedly had fewer N-insertions than the approximately 610-donor mean in a later analysis.

The CDR3 totals 13 residues. V lost 2 bases, J lost 8 bases, and 12 bases lay in between. Germline V gene sequence: CDR1 SGHTA, CDR2 FQGTGA. A word on this clone: Its antigen is not known.

The PCR ran on 60 Vbeta and 13 Jbeta primers. Assay used: immunoSEQ multiplex PCR; TCRdb lists only in-frame clones, some missing. In the table there are approximately 150,000 clones, about 75% of which are singletons. This chain joins TRBV7-3 and TRBJ1-2, with D uncertain. The receptor was derived from a man aged 18-30 years in good health and CMV-seropositive. Specimen: PBMCs. The chain's CDR3 is CASSLYGGEGYTF. CDR3 DNA: TGTGCCAGCAGCTTATACGGTGGGGAGGGCTACACCTTC.